This note documents a single TCR beta chain sequence. Its antigen is still unknown. Trimming left V 0 bases short and J 0 bases short, with 9 bases between. The CDR3 is 15 residues long. Germline assignment: CDR1 SEHNR and CDR2 FQNEAQ (reference sequence). Amplification used 60 Vbeta primers and 13 Jbeta primers. The data were produced by immunoSEQ multiplex PCR, yet TCRdb's version contains in-frame clones alone and is incomplete. Of about 180,000 clones in the sample, 60% to 80% are singletons; the top ten hold 2% to 2.5%. These data come from a study of cytomegalovirus exposure and HLA in healthy donors. Study-level findings and limits: Presence/absence analyses assumed roughly uniform sequencing depth across donors. Prior analysis indicated that the majority of TCR beta V segments exhibited productivity approximately 87% or approximately 30% of the time. A later examination showed that TCR association rates differed by HLA locus, with DRB1 most and HLA-C fewest.

Whereas donors were nominally healthy upon sampling, unrecorded immune exposures were probable. The sample taken for sequencing was PBMCs. The receptor comes from a man aged 60-69 years in good health and CMV-seronegative. The chain has TRBV7-9 and TRBJ2-7; weak D call: TRBD2 (5 bases). CDR3 nucleotides: TGTGCCAGCAGCTTAGCAGAGGGAATCTCCTACGAGCAGTACTTC. This translates into CASSLAEGISYEQYF.